Described below is a single T cell receptor (beta chain) sequence and its context. Its antigen is unidentified. From germline, CDR1 is SGHRS and CDR2 YFSETQ. Between the trimmed V and J ends, which lost 5 bases and 2 bases, there was a span of 10 bases. The length of the CDR3 is 13 residues. This entry is derived from a study of brain metastases from non-small cell lung cancer. General study results and limits: Paired brain metastases and primary tumors largely shared TCR repertoires. Compared with their matched primary tumors, around 60% of brain metastases showed expanded T-cell clones.

TCRdb keeps only in-frame clones here, not all; method: immunoSEQ multiplex PCR. The sample lists roughly 1,500 clones, around 80% occurring once. This sequence was found in a donor aged 40 or over with non-small cell lung cancer. Sequencing input: primary lung tumor tissue. The chain couples TRBV5-1 to TRBJ1-1; no clear D gene. DNA for the CDR3: TGCGCCAGCAGACGGGTCGAAAACACTGAAGCTTTCTTT. As protein: CASRRVENTEAFF.